This T cell receptor (beta chain) was documented in a study of shared T cell receptors in the human thymus. Produced via immunoSEQ multiplex PCR; TCRdb's table is partial and in-frame only. The table records 700,000 to 750,000 clones, approximately 85% of them present only once. V lost 2 bases, J lost 5 bases, and 13 bases stayed unmatched. The CDR3 covers 17 residues. CDR1 is MNHNS and CDR2 is SASEGT in the germline V gene. This same sample was also taken into another study, of human thymus T cells. That paper notes: Resected material from corrective heart surgery provided the thymus tissue analysed. Thymic and blood repertoires appeared to show biased V and J gene usage. Unrelated individuals had highly overlapping thymic repertoires, as reported in related research.

The sequenced material came from thymocytes. The chain uses TRBV6-1 and TRBJ2-5, with 8 bases matching TRBD2. This clonotype was obtained from a girl younger than two with a congenital heart defect. CDR3: CASSELGGGRFGETQYF. The CDR3 DNA reads as TGTGCCAGCAGTGAACTTGGCGGGGGGAGGTTTGGGGAGACCCAGTACTTC.